This T cell receptor beta chain was recovered during a study of shared clonotypes between healthy human individuals. The CDR3 spans 13 residues. The germline V gene encodes CDR1 SEHNR and CDR2 FQNEAQ (reference sequence). The V and J ends lost 1 base and 2 bases respectively, with 5 bases between them. Every subset had its genomic DNA shared out evenly among several immunoSEQ plates. Generated by immunoSEQ multiplex PCR, the TCRdb table keeps only in-frame clones and is missing some. The sample holds around 600,000 clones, roughly 96% seen once. Naive CD8 cells lacked CD45RO, underwent positive selection for CCR7 and left out terminally differentiated effector memory CD45RA+ cells.

This TCR was sampled from a young woman in good health. The chain carries TRBV7-9 and TRBJ1-1; no firm D call. Sequenced material: naive CD8+ T cells sorted from blood. In DNA, the CDR3 is TGTGCCAGCAGCTTAGGTATTAACACTGAAGCTTTCTTT. Its translation: CASSLGINTEAFF. The full variable domain, its missing parts supplied by reference TRBV7-9 and TRBJ1-1, is DTGVSQNPRHKITKRGQNVTFRCDPISEHNRLYWYRQTLGQGPEFLTYFQNEAQLEKSRLLSDRFSAERPKGSFSTLEIQRTEQGDSAMYLCASSLGINTEAFFGQGTRLTVV.